A selection of T cell receptor beta chains follows, all from one sample in a study of blood T cell repertoires in COVID-19. The repertoire was sequenced with immunoSEQ multiplex PCR; TCRdb's copy has only in-frame clones and lacks some. Counted here are about 300,000 clones, about nine tenths occurring once; the ten biggest clones make up about 4.2%. Sequences were obtained from PBMCs or T cells enriched from blood (not recorded which). The origin of the receptors is a man between 25 and 39 years old who had recovered from COVID-19. CDR3s leave out the opening cysteine and the closing phenylalanine or tryptophan. Fields, in order: V gene, CDR3 length, CDR3 protein.

>TRBV28|12
ASLPGQHTGELF
>TRBV11-2|14
ASSPRDRARGNTIY
>TRBV24-1|14
ATSDLPSGGTDTQY
>TRBV12-3/TRBV12-4|11
ASSLGQWETQY
>TRBV6-2/TRBV6-3|12
ASSYELEYNEQF
>TRBV12-5|12
ASGLGQSTDTQY
>TRBV4-1|12
ASSQVPGIYGYT
>TRBV19|13
ASKGAGAEWEKLF
>TRBV10-1|10
ASAGSNQPQH
>TRBV7-2|13
ASSSRVVSSDTIY
>TRBV5-5|11
ASTSGQINEQF
>TRBV5-1|14
ASSEGTSGPTDTQY
>TRBV28|11
ASTGPHSYEQY
>TRBV9|11
ASSLGGKSEQY
>TRBV18|10
ASLGTGYGYT
>TRBV19|14
ASSRGTGGSNQPQH
>TRBV5-1|10
ASSLGTAQQF
>TRBV4-2|12
ASSQVGGNTEAF
>TRBV6-7|11
ASPKDCSYEQY
>TRBV5-6|13
ASSFSTGLSYGYT
>TRBV5-5|12
ASSFTDANTEAF
>TRBV5-1|10
ASTGIAETQY
>TRBV29-1|14
SVEPTPAGGVTEAF
>TRBV4-1|12
ASATTLQGIGYT
>TRBV21-1|16
ASSKGGRLAGDPDTQY
>TRBV5-1|14
ASSLLQGQRTYEQY
>TRBV28|13
ASSLRGLDSHEQF